The sequence of this TCR beta chain was determined in a study of shared clonotypes between healthy human individuals. TCRdb's copy holds only in-frame clones and misses some; the assay was immunoSEQ multiplex PCR. The table lists more than 2 million clones, 90% to 96% of them singletons, with over 0.1% in the top ten. Notes on the study in general: Read depth was anticipated to influence clonotype sharing among donors.

The CDR3 is 20 residues long. As regards this clone: The antigen remains undetermined.

Division of CD4+ cells produced a CD45RA+ naive subset and a CD45RA-negative memory subset. The chain carries TRBV1 and TRBJ2-6; TRBD1, the table's D call, lacks a check against the DNA. TRBV1 is an annotated pseudogene. This sequence was found in a man between 18 and 35 years old in good health. The material sequenced was naive CD4+ T cells sorted from blood. Subset: CD45RA+ positively selected. CDR3 bases: TGCACCAGCGGCCGGGGCAGACCCGGGACAGGGAACACTGGGGCCAACGTCCTGACTTTC. It specifies CTSGRGRPGTGNTGANVLTF.